This T cell receptor (beta chain) appears in the sequencing data of a study of cytomegalovirus exposure and HLA in healthy donors. General study results and limits: V segments that were indistinguishable, TRBV6-2 and TRBV6-3 among them, were omitted from analysis.

Use of 60 Vbeta and 13 Jbeta primers characterized the PCR. Sequenced by immunoSEQ multiplex PCR; TCRdb stores in-frame clones only, minus some. Among about 190,000 clones, around 67% were seen once, and the ten largest hold approximately 3.1%. With respect to this clone: Its specificity is not known.

This CDR3 spans 14 amino acids. With V trimmed by 4 bases and J by 8 bases, 9 bases remained unmatched. CDR1 SEHNR and CDR2 FQNEAQ come from the germline V gene (reference sequence). The sequence came from a woman aged 25 to 39 in good health and CMV-seropositive. This sequence joins TRBV7-9 and TRBJ1-2, with 8 bases aligning to TRBD1. The sequenced sample consisted of PBMCs. The CDR3 coding sequence is TGTGCCAGCAGCTCCCCGGACAGGGTGGAAGGCTACACCTTC. Its translation: CASSSPDRVEGYTF.